The 7 T cell receptor beta chains listed next were all sequenced from one sample in a study of PD-L1 blockade in urothelial cancer (dated by TCRdb to 2015 to 2018). The library was generated by the immunoSEQ multiplex PCR assay. TCRdb retrieved this table from immuneACCESS and kept in-frame rearrangements only. Not all clones are present; in checked studies, unresolved V genes account for under half, and no reason is known for the remainder. This sample is represented by approximately 35,000 clones; 36% of them were singletons. The ten largest account for about 9.8% of the sample. According to the study, the label for this sample's time point signals: pretreatment tumor sample. The specimen was tumor tissue, collected before atezolizumab (anti-PD-L1) treatment. The receptors shown here come from a man between 60 and 75 years old with urothelial cancer.

This chain joins TRBV19 and TRBJ1-1, with D unresolved. Looked up from germline, CDR1 is LNHDA and CDR2 is SQIVND (reference sequence). V was pared by 6 bases and J by 2 bases, with 19 bases between. The CDR3 runs 16 residues. This chain's CDR3 is CASRREPPVGNTEAFF. In nucleotides, the CDR3 is TGTGCCAGTAGGCGGGAACCCCCGGTCGGAAACACTGAAGCTTTCTTT. The variable domain in full, with the rest retrieved from reference TRBV19 and TRBJ1-1, is DGGITQSPKYLFRKEGQNVTLSCEQNLNHDAMYWYRQDPGQGLRLIYYSQIVNDFQKGDIAEGYSVSREKKESFPLTVTSAQKNPTAFYLCASRREPPVGNTEAFFGQGTRLTVV.

This clone was detected only a few times. V and J are TRBV6-7 and TRBJ1-2; D not certain. TRBV6-7 is an ORF, and what it does is uncertain. V lost 6 bases and J 1 base, leaving 9 bases between the germline ends. The length of the CDR3 is 13 residues. As DNA, the CDR3 is TGTGCCAGCAGCTACGTGGGTAACTATGGCTACACCTTC. This gives the protein CASSYVGNYGYTF.

CDR3: CASTHPPYEQYF. CDR3 in DNA: TGTGCCAGCACCCATCCCCCTTACGAGCAGTACTTC. This rearrangement joins TRBV28 to TRBJ2-7, with D uncertain. The CDR3 is 12 residues long. Per the germline V gene, CDR1 is MDHEN and CDR2 is SYDVKM. V dropped 7 bases and J dropped 4 bases, with 11 bases sitting between them.

The rearrangement joins TRBV4-1 to TRBJ2-1, with 14 bases identical to TRBD2. V shed 3 bases, J shed 7 bases, and the junction held 2 bases outside the gene matches. Germline CDR1 and CDR2: MGHRA and YSYEKL. This CDR3 is 15 amino acids long. This chain's CDR3 is CASSQGLAGANEQFF. CDR3 nucleotide sequence: TGCGCCAGCAGCCAGGGACTAGCGGGGGCTAATGAGCAGTTCTTC.

V and J are TRBV11-3 and TRBJ2-1; TRBD1 or TRBD2 may be the D gene (5 bases each). V was cut by 3 bases and J by 7 bases, with 16 bases left in between. This CDR3 has 15 residues. Germline V lookup: CDR1 SGHNT, CDR2 YENEEA. The DNA for the CDR3 is TGTGCCAGCAGCTTGACTCGGGACGGAGGAAATGAGCAGTTCTTC. The encoded protein is CASSLTRDGGNEQFF.

This clone was seen only once. This rearrangement joins TRBV19 to TRBJ1-5; D not certain. V was pared by 3 bases and J by 3 bases, with 3 bases between. The CDR3 covers 12 residues. Per germline, CDR1 LNHDA and CDR2 SQIVND (reference sequence). The CDR3 nucleotides are TGTGCCAGTAGTATGTTCAATCAGCCCCAGCATTTT. Translating gives CASSMFNQPQHF.

The sample holds a few counts of this clone. The rearrangement links TRBV19 to TRBJ1-4; TRBD1 might be the D (5 bases). Germline V gene lookup returns CDR1 LNHDA and CDR2 SQIVND (reference sequence). The CDR3 runs 15 residues. V lost 7 bases and J lost 8, with 20 bases in between. CDR3 loop: CASMPQGSGKEKLFF. DNA for the CDR3: TGTGCCAGTATGCCCCAGGGTTCAGGAAAAGAAAAACTGTTTTTT.